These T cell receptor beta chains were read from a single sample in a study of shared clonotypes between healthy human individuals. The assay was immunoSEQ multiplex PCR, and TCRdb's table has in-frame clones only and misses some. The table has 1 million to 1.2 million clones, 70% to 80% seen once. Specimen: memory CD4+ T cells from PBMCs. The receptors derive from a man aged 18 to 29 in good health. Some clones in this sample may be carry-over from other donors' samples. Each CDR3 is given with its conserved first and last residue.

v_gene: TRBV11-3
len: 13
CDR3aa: CASSSAVNTEAFF

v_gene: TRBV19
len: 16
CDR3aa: CASSIDGTGGPDGYTF

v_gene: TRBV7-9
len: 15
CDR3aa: CASSGGVGTREKLFF

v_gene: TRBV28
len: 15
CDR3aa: CASSLGRRDNYGYTF

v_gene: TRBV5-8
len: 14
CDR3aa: CASSIDSSWYGYTF

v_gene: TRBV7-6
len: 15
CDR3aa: CASSPQFNQGSEQYF

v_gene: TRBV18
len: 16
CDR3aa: CASSPPGRGSGNTIYF

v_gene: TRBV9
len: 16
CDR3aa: CASSVFAGLANNEQFF

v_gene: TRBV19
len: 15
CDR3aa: CASSIPGRGIDTQYF

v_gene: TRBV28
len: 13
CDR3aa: CASSQGDQETQYF

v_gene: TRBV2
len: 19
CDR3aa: CASSEVPLGGITGANVLTF

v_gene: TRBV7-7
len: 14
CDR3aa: CASSLGGYQETQYF

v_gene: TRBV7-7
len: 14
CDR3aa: CASSLQGNTGELFF

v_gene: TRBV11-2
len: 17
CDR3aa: CASRRVRDTPRGNEQFF

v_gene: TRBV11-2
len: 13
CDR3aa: CASSYGTSTEAFF

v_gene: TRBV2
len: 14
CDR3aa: CASLFSGREYEQYF

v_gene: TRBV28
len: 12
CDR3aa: CASSFSFPGYTF

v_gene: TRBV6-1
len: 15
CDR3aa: CAFGAGPGHNQPQHF

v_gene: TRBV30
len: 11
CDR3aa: CAWSLRDTIYF

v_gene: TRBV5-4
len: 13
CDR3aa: CASSPDSPREQYF

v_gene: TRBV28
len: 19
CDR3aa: CASSLSSSIWMRMNTEAFF

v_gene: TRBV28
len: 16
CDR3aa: CASSLPGGQGRNGYTF

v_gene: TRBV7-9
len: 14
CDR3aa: CASSLVQGVYEQYF

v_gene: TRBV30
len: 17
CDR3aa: CAWEDRGTQGGANVLTF

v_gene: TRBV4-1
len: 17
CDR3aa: CASSQPTRKGIYNEQFF